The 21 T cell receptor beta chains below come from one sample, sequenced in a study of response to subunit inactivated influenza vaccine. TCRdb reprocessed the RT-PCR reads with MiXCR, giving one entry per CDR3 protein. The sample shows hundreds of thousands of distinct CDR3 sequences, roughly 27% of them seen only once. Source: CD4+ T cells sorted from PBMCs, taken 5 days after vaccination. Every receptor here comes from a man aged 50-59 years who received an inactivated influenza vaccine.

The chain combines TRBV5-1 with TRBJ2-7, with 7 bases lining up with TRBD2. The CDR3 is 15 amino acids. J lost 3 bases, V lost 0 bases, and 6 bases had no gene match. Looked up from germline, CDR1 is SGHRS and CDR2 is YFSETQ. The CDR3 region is CASSLDGGVGYEQYF. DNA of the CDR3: TGCGCCAGCAGCTTGGATGGGGGGGTAGGCTACGAGCAGTACTTC.

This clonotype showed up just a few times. The CDR3 is CASRTDRVTYNEQFF. The CDR3 DNA is TGTGCCAGCAGAACAGACAGGGTAACCTACAATGAGCAGTTCTTC. The chain couples TRBV7-2 to TRBJ2-1; 7 bases align to TRBD1. Germline-derived CDR1 and CDR2 are SGHTA and FQGNSA. The length of the CDR3 is 15 residues. Trimming cost V 6 bases and J 2 bases; bases outside gene matches: 7. Full variable domain (remainder filled in from reference TRBV7-2 and TRBJ2-1): GAGVSQSPSNKVTEKGKDVELRCDPISGHTALYWYRQSLGQGLEFLIYFQGNSAPDKSGLPSDRFSAERTGGSVSTLTIQRTQQEDSAVYLCASRTDRVTYNEQFFGPGTRLTVL.

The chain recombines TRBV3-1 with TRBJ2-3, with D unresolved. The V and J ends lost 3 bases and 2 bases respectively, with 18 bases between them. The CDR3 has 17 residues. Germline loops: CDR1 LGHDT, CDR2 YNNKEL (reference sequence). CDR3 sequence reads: CASSQLFGSDDTDTQYF. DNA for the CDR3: TGTGCCAGCAGCCAGCTTTTTGGGTCGGACGACACAGATACGCAGTATTTT.

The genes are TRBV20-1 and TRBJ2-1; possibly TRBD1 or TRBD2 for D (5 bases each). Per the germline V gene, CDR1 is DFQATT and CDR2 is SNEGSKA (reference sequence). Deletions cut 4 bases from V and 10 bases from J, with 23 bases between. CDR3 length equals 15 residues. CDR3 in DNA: TGCAGTGCTAAGACCTCCGGGACCGTAATTCGGGAGCAGTTCTTC. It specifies CSAKTSGTVIREQFF.

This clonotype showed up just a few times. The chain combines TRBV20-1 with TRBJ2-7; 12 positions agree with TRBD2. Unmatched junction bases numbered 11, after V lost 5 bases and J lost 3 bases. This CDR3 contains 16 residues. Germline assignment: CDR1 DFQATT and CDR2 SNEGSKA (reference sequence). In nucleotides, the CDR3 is TGCAGTGCTGGAAAGACTAGCGGGGGCCGATTCTACGAGCAGTACTTC. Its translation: CSAGKTSGGRFYEQYF.

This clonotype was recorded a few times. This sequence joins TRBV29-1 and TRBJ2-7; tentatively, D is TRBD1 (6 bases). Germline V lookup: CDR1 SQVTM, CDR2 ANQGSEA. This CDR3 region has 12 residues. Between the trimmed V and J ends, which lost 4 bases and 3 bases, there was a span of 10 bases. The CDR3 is CSVASGVYEQYF. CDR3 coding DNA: TGCAGCGTTGCATCAGGGGTCTACGAGCAGTACTTC.

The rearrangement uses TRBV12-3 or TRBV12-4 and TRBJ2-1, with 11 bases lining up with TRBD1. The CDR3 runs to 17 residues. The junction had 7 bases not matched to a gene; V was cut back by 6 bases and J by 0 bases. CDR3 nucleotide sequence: TGTGCCAGCAGCCACAAGGGACAGGGGGGCTCCTACAATGAGCAGTTCTTC. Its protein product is CASSHKGQGGSYNEQFF.

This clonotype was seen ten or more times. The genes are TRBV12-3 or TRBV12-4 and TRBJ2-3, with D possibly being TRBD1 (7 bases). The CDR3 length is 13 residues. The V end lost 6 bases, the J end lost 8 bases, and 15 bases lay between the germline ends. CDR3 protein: CASRFNRGGTQYF. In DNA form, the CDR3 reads TGTGCCAGCAGATTTAACAGGGGAGGTACGCAGTATTTT.

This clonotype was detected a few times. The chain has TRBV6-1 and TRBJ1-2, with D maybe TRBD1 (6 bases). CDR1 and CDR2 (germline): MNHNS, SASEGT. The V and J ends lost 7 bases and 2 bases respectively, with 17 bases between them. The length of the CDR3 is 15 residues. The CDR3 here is CASMVGGAANYGYTF. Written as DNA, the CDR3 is TGTGCCAGCATGGTCGGGGGCGCAGCAAACTATGGCTACACCTTC.

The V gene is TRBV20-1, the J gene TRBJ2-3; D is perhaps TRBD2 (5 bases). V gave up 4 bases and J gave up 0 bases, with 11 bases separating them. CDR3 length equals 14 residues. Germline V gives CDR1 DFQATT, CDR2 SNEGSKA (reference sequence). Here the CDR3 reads CSAIGVSSTDTQYF. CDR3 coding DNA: TGCAGTGCTATCGGGGTCAGCAGCACAGATACGCAGTATTTT.

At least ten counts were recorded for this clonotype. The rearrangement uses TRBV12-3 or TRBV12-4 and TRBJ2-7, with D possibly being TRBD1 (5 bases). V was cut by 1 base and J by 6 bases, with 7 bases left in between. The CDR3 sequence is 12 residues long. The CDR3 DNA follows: TGTGCCAGCAGTTTAGAAGGGGTCGAGCAGTACTTC. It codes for CASSLEGVEQYF.

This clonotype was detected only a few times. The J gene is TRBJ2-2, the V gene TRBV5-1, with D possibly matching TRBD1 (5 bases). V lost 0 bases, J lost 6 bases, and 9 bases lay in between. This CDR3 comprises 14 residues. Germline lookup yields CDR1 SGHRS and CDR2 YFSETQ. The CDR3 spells CASSLEAGPGELFF. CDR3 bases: TGCGCCAGCAGCTTGGAGGCAGGGCCCGGGGAGCTGTTTTTT. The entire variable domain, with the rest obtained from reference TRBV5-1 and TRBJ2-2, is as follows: KAGVTQTPRYLIKTRGQQVTLSCSPISGHRSVSWYQQTPGQGLQFLFEYFSETQRNKGNFPGRFSGRQFSNSRSEMNVSTLELGDSALYLCASSLEAGPGELFFGEGSRLTVL.

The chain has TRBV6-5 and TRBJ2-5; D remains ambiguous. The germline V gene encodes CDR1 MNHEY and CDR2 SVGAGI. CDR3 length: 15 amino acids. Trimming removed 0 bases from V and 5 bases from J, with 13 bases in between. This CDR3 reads CASSYSGGTQETQYF. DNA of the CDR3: TGTGCCAGCAGTTACTCGGGCGGCACTCAGGAGACCCAGTACTTC.

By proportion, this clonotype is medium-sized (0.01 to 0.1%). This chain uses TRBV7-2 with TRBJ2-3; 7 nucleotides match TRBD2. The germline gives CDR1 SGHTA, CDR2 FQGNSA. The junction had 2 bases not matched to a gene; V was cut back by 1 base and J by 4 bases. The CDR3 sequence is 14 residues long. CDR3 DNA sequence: TGTGCCAGCAGCTTAGGTGGGGGGGCAGATACGCAGTATTTT. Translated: CASSLGGGADTQYF.

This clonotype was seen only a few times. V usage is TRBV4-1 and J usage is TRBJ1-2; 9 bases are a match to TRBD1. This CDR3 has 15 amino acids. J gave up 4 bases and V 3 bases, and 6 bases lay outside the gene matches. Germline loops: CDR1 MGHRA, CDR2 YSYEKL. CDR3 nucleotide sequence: TGCGCCAGCAGCCACCCCGGACAGGGGATCTATGGCTACACCTTC. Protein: CASSHPGQGIYGYTF.

The DNA for the CDR3 is TGTGCCAGCAGTATGCGACAGGGGATTGAAGGCGAGCAGTTCTTC. It encodes CASSMRQGIEGEQFF. The gene calls are TRBV2 and TRBJ2-1; 8 bases align to TRBD1. CDR3 length: 15 residues. The J segment lost 10 bases and the V segment lost 5 bases, leaving 13 bases of the junction unmatched. In germline, CDR1 is SNHLY, CDR2 FYNNEI.

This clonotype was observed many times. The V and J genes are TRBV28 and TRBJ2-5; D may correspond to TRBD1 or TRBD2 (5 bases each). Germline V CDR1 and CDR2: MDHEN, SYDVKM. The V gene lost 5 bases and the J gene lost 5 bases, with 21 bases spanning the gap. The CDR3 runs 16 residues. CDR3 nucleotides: TGTGCCAGCAGTCCCGTCTCTTTTCGGGGCGGGGAGACCCAGTACTTC. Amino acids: CASSPVSFRGGETQYF.

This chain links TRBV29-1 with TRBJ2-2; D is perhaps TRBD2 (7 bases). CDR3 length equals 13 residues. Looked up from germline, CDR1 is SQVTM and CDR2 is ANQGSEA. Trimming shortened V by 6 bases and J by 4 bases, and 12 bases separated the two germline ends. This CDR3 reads CSVGGGGTGELFF. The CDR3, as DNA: TGCAGCGTGGGAGGGGGGGGCACCGGGGAGCTGTTTTTT.

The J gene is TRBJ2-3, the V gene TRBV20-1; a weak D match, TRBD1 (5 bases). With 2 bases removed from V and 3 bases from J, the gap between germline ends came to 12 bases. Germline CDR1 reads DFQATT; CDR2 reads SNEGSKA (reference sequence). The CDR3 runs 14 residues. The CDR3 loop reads CSARKQVRTDTQYF. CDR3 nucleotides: TGCAGTGCTAGAAAACAGGTTCGGACAGATACGCAGTATTTT.

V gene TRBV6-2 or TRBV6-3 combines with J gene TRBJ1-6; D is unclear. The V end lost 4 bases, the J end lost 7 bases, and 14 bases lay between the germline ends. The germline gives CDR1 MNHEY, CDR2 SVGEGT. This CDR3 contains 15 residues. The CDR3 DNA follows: TGTGCCAGCAGTTCACCGTCTCGAGGGAATTCACCCCTCCACTTT. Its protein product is CASSSPSRGNSPLHF.

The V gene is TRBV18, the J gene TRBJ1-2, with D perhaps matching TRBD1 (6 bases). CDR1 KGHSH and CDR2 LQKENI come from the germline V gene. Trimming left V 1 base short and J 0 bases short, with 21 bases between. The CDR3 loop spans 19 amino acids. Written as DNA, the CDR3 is TGTGCCAGCTCACCACAGGCGGGGGGCAACTCCCCCTCTAACTATGGCTACACCTTC. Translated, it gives CASSPQAGGNSPSNYGYTF.